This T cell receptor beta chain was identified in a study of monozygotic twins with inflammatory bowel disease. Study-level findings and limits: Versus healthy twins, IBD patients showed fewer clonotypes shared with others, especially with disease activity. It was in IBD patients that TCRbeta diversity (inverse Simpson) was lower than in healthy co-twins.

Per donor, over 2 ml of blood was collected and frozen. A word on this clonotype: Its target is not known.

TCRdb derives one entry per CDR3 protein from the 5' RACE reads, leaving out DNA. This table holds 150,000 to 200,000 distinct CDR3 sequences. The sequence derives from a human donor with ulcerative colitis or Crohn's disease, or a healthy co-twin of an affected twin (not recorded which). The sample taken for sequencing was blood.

CDR3 protein: CASSPDSSGNTIYF. This chain uses TRBV5-1 with TRBJ1-3. Looked up from germline, CDR1 is SGHRS and CDR2 is YFSETQ. This CDR3 comprises 14 residues.